The 20 T cell receptor beta chains listed next were all sequenced from one sample in a study of CD8 T cells in ankylosing spondylitis. From the 5' RACE reads, TCRdb called clonotypes with MiXCR, one entry per CDR3 protein. Here the sample spans fewer than 550,000 distinct CDR3 sequences, roughly 5% being singletons. No antigen is known for these receptors. Findings and limits, study-wide: Typical of ankylosing spondylitis blood, it appeared, was a TCR beta motif of eight highly homologous variants.

The material sequenced was blood, either unsorted or a sorted T cell fraction (not recorded which). The receptors stem from a male donor with ankylosing spondylitis.

This clonotype occurred many times. This chain connects TRBV12-3 or TRBV12-4 to TRBJ2-1, with TRBD1 matching 12 bases. J was trimmed by 6 bases and V by 10 bases; bases with no gene match: 10. The CDR3 is 15 residues long. This CDR3 is CATERDRGQVNEQFF. DNA of the CDR3: TGTGCCACTGAGAGGGACAGGGGGCAGGTCAATGAGCAGTTCTTC.

This clonotype was counted only a few times. The CDR3 nucleotides are TGCAGTGCTAGAAAAGGGTCTGGGGCCAACGTCCTGACTTTC. Amino acid sequence: CSARKGSGANVLTF. The chain is built from TRBV20-1 and TRBJ2-6; unclear D gene. This CDR3 has 14 amino acids. Germline lookup yields CDR1 DFQATT and CDR2 SNEGSKA (reference sequence). The V end lost 2 bases, the J end lost 1 base, and 6 bases lay between the germline ends.

The table lists this clonotype with many counts. The chain recombines TRBV10-3 with TRBJ2-2, with TRBD1 matching over 8 bases. The CDR3 length is 17 residues. Germline V gene data show CDR1 as ENHRY and CDR2 as SYGVKD. After removal of 0 bases from V and 2 bases from J, the junction contained 5 bases not matched to a gene. CDR3 sequence: CAISESSRGLNTGELFF. CDR3 coding DNA: TGTGCCATCAGTGAGTCTAGCAGGGGGCTTAACACCGGGGAGCTGTTTTTT.

This clonotype has a count of ten or more. The chain employs TRBV12-3 or TRBV12-4 and TRBJ1-3; 12 bases line up with TRBD1. The CDR3 is made up of 15 amino acids. Germline trimming cut 2 bases from V and 7 bases from J; bases unmatched to any gene: 3. CDR3 residues: CASSLRGQGANTIYF. DNA of the CDR3: TGTGCCAGCAGTTTACGGGGACAGGGGGCTAACACCATATATTTT.

V is TRBV18 and J is TRBJ1-6, with no clear D. Trimming took 2 bases from V and 10 from J, leaving 6 bases between them. The CDR3 has 12 residues. Germline V lookup: CDR1 KGHSH, CDR2 LQKENI. The CDR3 sequence is CASSPSESPLHF. The DNA of the CDR3 is TGTGCCAGCTCACCATCAGAATCACCCCTCCACTTT.

At least ten counts were recorded for this clonotype. The chain is built from TRBV4-2 and TRBJ2-2; 7 bases agree with TRBD2. Per germline, CDR1 LGHNA and CDR2 YNFKEQ. After removal of 0 bases from V and 8 bases from J, the junction contained 6 bases not matched to a gene. The CDR3 sequence is 15 residues long. CDR3 protein: CASSQEGGARGELFF. Written as DNA, the CDR3 is TGTGCCAGCAGCCAAGAGGGAGGGGCCAGGGGGGAGCTGTTTTTT.

This clonotype was observed at least ten times. This chain joins TRBV5-6 and TRBJ2-7; 11 nucleotides align to TRBD2. Germline CDR1 is SGHDT and CDR2 is YYEEEE. The CDR3 consists of 14 residues. V lost 5 bases and J lost 7; bases outside the gene matches: 8. CDR3 sequence reads: CASRLLAGDGEQYF. CDR3 DNA sequence: TGTGCCAGCAGGTTACTAGCGGGAGATGGAGAGCAGTACTTC.

This clonotype was recorded at least ten times. The chain recombines TRBV7-2 with TRBJ2-3, with 8 bases fitting TRBD1. Trimming removed 6 bases from V and 3 bases from J; junction bases left unmatched: 5. The CDR3 sequence is 14 residues long. The V gene's germline CDR1 is SGHTA and CDR2 FQGNSA. CDR3 in DNA: TGTGCCAGCAGGTCAGGGGGCGCGACAGATACGCAGTATTTT. Residues: CASRSGGATDTQYF.

A remark on this clonotype: A much larger clone differs from this one at a single base, so this may be a read error. V is TRBV19 and J is TRBJ2-3; D is ambiguous. The ends were cut back, 10 bases at V and 8 bases at J, with 13 bases in the middle. CDR1 is LNHDA, CDR2 SQIVND, per germline (reference sequence). The CDR3 is 11 residues long. CDR3 in DNA: TGTGCCACCGGACGGCTGGTTACGCAGTATTTT. Its translation: CATGRLVTQYF. The whole variable domain, filled in from reference TRBV19 and TRBJ2-3, reads DGGITQSPKYLFRKEGQNVTLSCEQNLNHDAMYWYRQDPGQGLRLIYYSQIVNDFQKGDIAEGYSVSREKKESFPLTVTSAQKNPTAFYLCATGRLVTQYFGPGTRLTVL.

This clonotype was found many times. V and J are TRBV5-1 and TRBJ2-1; 10 bases fit TRBD1. There are 16 residues in the CDR3. Per germline, CDR1 SGHRS and CDR2 YFSETQ. V shed 3 bases and J 4 bases; nucleotides not matched to a gene: 7. This chain's CDR3 is CASSSGQGGSYNEQFF. The CDR3 DNA reads as TGCGCCAGCAGCTCAGGACAGGGGGGGTCTTACAATGAGCAGTTCTTC.

This chain connects TRBV20-1 to TRBJ2-7; D not resolved. V was trimmed by 6 bases and J by 4 bases, leaving 10 bases between them. The CDR3 covers 11 residues. Germline V lookup: CDR1 DFQATT, CDR2 SNEGSKA (reference sequence). For the CDR3, the DNA is TGCAGTGCCCCAGGAGATTACGAGCAGTACTTC. Its translation is CSAPGDYEQYF.

At least ten counts were recorded for this clonotype. This chain uses TRBV20-1 with TRBJ1-2; D is ambiguous. The germline V and J ends were trimmed by 6 bases and 4 bases, with 15 bases remaining between them. This CDR3 has 13 amino acids. CDR1 and CDR2 (germline): DFQATT, SNEGSKA (reference sequence). The CDR3 DNA follows: TGCAGTGCGGGAAGGGCGCCCCTCTATGGCTACACCTTC. It encodes CSAGRAPLYGYTF.

This clonotype was seen repeatedly, ten times or more. The chain joins TRBV20-1 to TRBJ1-2, with a weak D call TRBD1 (5 bases). Germline-derived CDR1 and CDR2 are DFQATT and SNEGSKA (reference sequence). The CDR3 sequence is 13 residues long. V gave up 5 bases and J gave up 0 bases, with 10 bases separating them. The CDR3 loop is CSAPTASNYGYTF. CDR3 bases: TGCAGTGCTCCGACAGCTTCTAACTATGGCTACACCTTC.

This clonotype was observed at least ten times. The chain carries TRBV28 and TRBJ1-5; D unclear. This CDR3 is 10 amino acids long. With 7 bases removed from V and 5 bases from J, the gap between germline ends came to 3 bases. Germline V lookup: CDR1 MDHEN, CDR2 SYDVKM. This CDR3 reads CASNYQPQHF. The CDR3 region has the DNA TGTGCCAGCAACTATCAGCCCCAGCATTTT.

The sample holds many counts of this clonotype. The V and J genes are TRBV6-1 and TRBJ2-2, with 9 bases identical to TRBD2. There are 15 residues in the CDR3. The germline CDR1 and CDR2 sequences are MNHNS and SASEGT. Unmatched junction bases numbered 11, after V lost 7 bases and J lost 8 bases. The CDR3 is CASTPELAGKGELFF. In DNA form, the CDR3 reads TGTGCCAGCACCCCAGAGCTAGCGGGGAAGGGGGAGCTGTTTTTT.

This clonotype was counted at least ten times. The chain uses TRBV28 and TRBJ1-1, with a weak D call TRBD1 (6 bases). This CDR3 region has 13 residues. V was trimmed by 7 bases and J by 8 bases, leaving 17 bases between them. Germline V lookup: CDR1 MDHEN, CDR2 SYDVKM. The CDR3 bases are TGTGCCAGCAAGCAACAGGGTACTCGGGAAGCTTTCTTT. Translating it yields CASKQQGTREAFF. Full variable domain (rest looked up from reference TRBV28 and TRBJ1-1): DVKVTQSSRYLVKRTGEKVFLECVQDMDHENMFWYRQDPGLGLRLIYFSYDVKMKEKGDIPEGYSVSREKKERFSLILESASTNQTSMYLCASKQQGTREAFFGQGTRLTVV.

This clonotype was seen once. A much bigger clone sits one base away, suggesting this may be a read error. V is TRBV4-3 and J is TRBJ2-7, with 7 bases fitting TRBD1. In germline, CDR1 is LGHNA, CDR2 YSLEER. The CDR3 is 16 residues long. CDR3 sequence reads: CASSQERDSPWYEEYF. In DNA form, the CDR3 reads TGCGCCAGCAGCCAAGAGAGGGACAGTCCTTGGTACGAGGAGTACTTC.

The sample holds many counts of this clonotype. The rearrangement uses TRBV20-1 and TRBJ2-2; 13 bases align to TRBD2. V lost 6 bases and J lost 6; bases outside the gene matches: 4. There are 14 residues in the CDR3. CDR1 is DFQATT and CDR2 is SNEGSKA in the germline V gene (reference sequence). CDR3 coding DNA: TGCAGTGCGAGACTAGCGGGGGGTGCCGGGGAGCTGTTTTTT. It specifies CSARLAGGAGELFF.

This clonotype was seen repeatedly, ten times or more. The V gene is TRBV7-2, the J gene TRBJ2-1, with D maybe TRBD1 (5 bases). CDR1 is SGHTA, CDR2 FQGNSA, per germline. The CDR3 loop spans 16 amino acids. V lost 3 bases and J 0 bases, leaving 12 bases between the germline ends. CDR3 DNA sequence: TGTGCCAGCAGCTTGGGGCCCGGGCGCTCCTACAATGAGCAGTTCTTC. It yields the protein CASSLGPGRSYNEQFF.

This clonotype was seen more than once but under ten times. The chain recombines TRBV11-2 with TRBJ1-6; possible D gene TRBD1, 5 bases. This CDR3 spans 13 amino acids. Germline V CDR1 and CDR2: SGHAT, FQNNGV. V lost 7 bases and J lost 9, with 13 bases in between. Written as DNA, the CDR3 is TGTGCCAGCACCCTGGGTGGGGCTTCACCCCTCCACTTT. This codes for CASTLGGASPLHF.